The 13 T cell receptor beta chains presented below share a single source sample, sequenced in a study of response to subunit inactivated influenza vaccine. TCRdb ran MiXCR on the RT-PCR reads and lists one entry per CDR3 protein. The sample carries about 240,000 distinct CDR3 sequences, more than 9% recorded once. Sample: non-naive T cells sorted from PBMCs, taken 14 days before vaccination. These receptors all stem from a man over 45 who received an inactivated influenza vaccine.

This clonotype was seen a few times. V gene TRBV9 combines with J gene TRBJ2-1; TRBD1 matches 9 bases. Germline V gene lookup returns CDR1 SGDLS and CDR2 YYNGEE. The CDR3 loop spans 15 amino acids. The J segment lost 9 bases and the V segment lost 4 bases, leaving 11 bases of the junction unmatched. CDR3 sequence reads: CASSPPGQGASEQFF. The CDR3 nucleotides are TGTGCCAGCAGCCCCCCGGGACAGGGCGCCAGTGAGCAGTTCTTC.

In this sample, this clonotype turned up many times. The chain uses TRBV5-1 and TRBJ1-1, with 11 positions matching TRBD1. The V and J ends lost 7 bases and 3 bases, in that order; junction bases with no gene match: 14. This CDR3 is built from 17 residues. The germline V gene has CDR1 SGHRS and CDR2 YFSETQ. CDR3 sequence (DNA): TGCGCCAGCGAACCAGGACAGGGGGCGCGGAAGTACACTGAAGCTTTCTTT. Its translation is CASEPGQGARKYTEAFF.

The CDR3 reads CSARDREPLGTQYF. DNA for the CDR3: TGCAGTGCTAGAGATCGGGAACCGCTCGGGACCCAGTACTTC. The chain has TRBV20-1 and TRBJ2-5; a possible D gene is TRBD2 (5 bases). Germline V gene sequence: CDR1 DFQATT, CDR2 SNEGSKA (reference sequence). This CDR3 comprises 14 residues. V gave up 0 bases and J gave up 7 bases, with 15 bases separating them.

The table lists this clonotype with many counts. The V gene is TRBV2, the J gene TRBJ1-2, with D possibly matching TRBD1 (6 bases). Trimming shortened V by 2 bases and J by 4 bases, and 14 bases separated the two germline ends. The CDR3 consists of 15 residues. Looked up from germline, CDR1 is SNHLY and CDR2 is FYNNEI. This CDR3 reads CASSELGARIYGYTF. CDR3 in DNA: TGTGCCAGCAGTGAACTGGGGGCGCGTATCTATGGCTACACCTTC.

This clonotype was detected a few times. The chain combines TRBV5-1 with TRBJ1-4; weak D call: TRBD1 (6 bases). This CDR3 spans 14 amino acids. Germline values: CDR1 SGHRS, CDR2 YFSETQ. Deletions cut 0 bases from V and 12 bases from J, with 15 bases between. This CDR3 is CASSLADGGGELFF. The CDR3 bases are TGCGCCAGCAGCTTGGCCGACGGAGGGGGTGAACTGTTTTTT.

The gene calls are TRBV10-3 and TRBJ2-7; possible D gene TRBD2, 6 bases. CDR1 and CDR2 from the germline V gene are ENHRY and SYGVKD. The CDR3 runs 13 residues. V was cut by 10 bases and J by 0 bases, with 13 bases left in between. The CDR3 sequence is CATVGTASYEQYF. The CDR3 coding sequence is TGTGCCACTGTCGGGACTGCCTCCTACGAGCAGTACTTC.

This clonotype was recorded at least ten times. The chain recombines TRBV6-1 with TRBJ2-1, with 10 nucleotides matching TRBD2. V was clipped by 5 bases and J by 1 base; unmatched bases: 11. The CDR3 sequence is 18 residues long. Germline-derived CDR1 and CDR2 are MNHNS and SASEGT. CDR3 protein: CASSTPPSGSNSYNEQFF. The CDR3 DNA is TGTGCCAGCAGTACCCCCCCTAGCGGGAGTAATTCCTACAATGAGCAGTTCTTC.

In this sample, this clonotype turned up a few times. J is TRBJ1-2 and V is TRBV28; D unclear. There are 9 residues in the CDR3. V lost 10 bases and J 8 bases, leaving 8 bases between the germline ends. Germline V gives CDR1 MDHEN, CDR2 SYDVKM. CDR3 region: CATEEGYTF. The CDR3 DNA sequence: TGTGCCACCGAAGAAGGCTACACCTTC.

The rearrangement uses TRBV5-1 and TRBJ2-3, with 7 bases fitting TRBD1. Losses at the gene ends were 0 bases for V and 0 bases for J; bases not matched to a gene: 4. Germline V lookup: CDR1 SGHRS, CDR2 YFSETQ. The CDR3 consists of 16 residues. The CDR3 DNA reads as TGCGCCAGCAGCTTGGCTCTGACAGGGAGCACAGATACGCAGTATTTT. Amino acids: CASSLALTGSTDTQYF.

This clonotype appeared a few times. This rearrangement joins TRBV4-2 to TRBJ1-3, with 8 bases aligning to TRBD1. The germline V gene encodes CDR1 LGHNA and CDR2 YNFKEQ. The CDR3 runs to 19 residues. Trimming removed 4 bases from V and 0 bases from J; junction bases left unmatched: 14. The DNA of the CDR3 is TGTGCCAGCAGCCTACTGGGGGGGACAGGCGCTGCCTCTGGAAACACCATATATTTT. It yields the protein CASSLLGGTGAASGNTIYF.

This clonotype was seen only a few times. The chain is built from TRBV20-1 and TRBJ2-1, with a tentative D call TRBD2 (6 bases). This CDR3 region has 14 residues. Germline CDR1 is DFQATT and CDR2 is SNEGSKA (reference sequence). V was trimmed by 0 bases and J by 8 bases, leaving 14 bases between them. The CDR3 DNA sequence: TGCAGTGCTAGAGATCTGGCGGGAATCTATGAGCAGTTCTTC. The encoded protein is CSARDLAGIYEQFF.

This chain joins TRBV6-5 and TRBJ1-5; no definite D call. The V end lost 4 bases, the J end lost 1 base, and 8 bases lay between the germline ends. This CDR3 is built from 14 residues. Per germline, CDR1 MNHEY and CDR2 SVGAGI. The CDR3: CASSSSGSNQPQHF. In DNA, the CDR3 is TGTGCCAGCAGTTCCTCGGGAAGCAATCAGCCCCAGCATTTT.

The chain couples TRBV28 to TRBJ1-5, with a possible D match to TRBD1 (5 bases). The CDR3 has 14 amino acids. V was cut by 3 bases and J by 3 bases, with 9 bases left in between. Germline CDR1 MDHEN, CDR2 SYDVKM. The CDR3 bases are TGTGCCAGCAGTTTTGGGGGTACCAATCAGCCCCAGCATTTT. Its translation is CASSFGGTNQPQHF.